Sequencing of this TCR beta chain was carried out in a study of T cells in Graves' hyperthyroidism and ophthalmopathy. This clonotype was observed at least ten times. Clinicians diagnosed patients from clinical symptoms, serum thyroxine and TRAb, thyroid ultrasound and orbital computed tomography. Template material for amplifying TCR beta CDR3 regions consisted of RNA transcripts. Researchers ran a first-round RT-PCR on the TCR CDR3 using the HTBI primer set. TCRdb recomputed calls from the multiplex PCR reads with MiXCR, one row per CDR3 protein. This table has 250,000 to 300,000 distinct CDR3 sequences, less than 20% appearing once. CDR1 and CDR2 from the germline V gene are SGHAT and FQNNGV. The V end was cut by 4 bases, the J end by 3 bases, with 16 bases between. The CDR3 extends over 16 amino acids.

This TCR derives from a man aged 45 to 65 with Graves' ophthalmopathy. What was sequenced was blood. The genes are TRBV11-2 and TRBJ2-1; D perhaps matches TRBD2 (6 bases). CDR3 sequence (DNA): TGTGCCAGCAGCTCATCGGAGGGCGGGAACTACAATGAGCAGTTCTTC. It specifies CASSSSEGGNYNEQFF.